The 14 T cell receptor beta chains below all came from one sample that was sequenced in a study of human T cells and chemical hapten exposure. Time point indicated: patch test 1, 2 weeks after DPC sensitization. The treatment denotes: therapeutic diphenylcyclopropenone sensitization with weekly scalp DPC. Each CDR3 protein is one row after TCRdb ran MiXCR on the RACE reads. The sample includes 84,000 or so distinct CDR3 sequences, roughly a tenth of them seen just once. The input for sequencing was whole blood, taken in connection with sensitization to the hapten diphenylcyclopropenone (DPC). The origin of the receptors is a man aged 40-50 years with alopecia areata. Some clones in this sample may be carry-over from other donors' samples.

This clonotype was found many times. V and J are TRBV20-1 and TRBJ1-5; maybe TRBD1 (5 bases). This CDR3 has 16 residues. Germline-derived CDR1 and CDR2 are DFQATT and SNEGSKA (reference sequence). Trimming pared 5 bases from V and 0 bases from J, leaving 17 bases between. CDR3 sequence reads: CSAFRGDGRSNQPQHF. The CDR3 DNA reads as TGCAGTGCTTTCCGCGGGGACGGACGTAGCAATCAGCCCCAGCATTTT.

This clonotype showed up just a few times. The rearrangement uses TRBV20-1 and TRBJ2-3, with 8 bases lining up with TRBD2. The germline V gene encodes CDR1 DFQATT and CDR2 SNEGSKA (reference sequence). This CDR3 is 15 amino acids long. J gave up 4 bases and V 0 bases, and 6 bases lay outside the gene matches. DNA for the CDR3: TGCAGTGCTAGAGATTTCAAAGCGGGAGCAGATACGCAGTATTTT. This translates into CSARDFKAGADTQYF.

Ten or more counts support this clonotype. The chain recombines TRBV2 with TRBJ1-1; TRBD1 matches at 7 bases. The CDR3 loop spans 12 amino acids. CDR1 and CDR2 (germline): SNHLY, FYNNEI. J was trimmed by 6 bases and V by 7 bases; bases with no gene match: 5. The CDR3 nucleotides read TGTGCCAGCATGACAGGGTACGCTGAAGCTTTCTTT. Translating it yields CASMTGYAEAFF. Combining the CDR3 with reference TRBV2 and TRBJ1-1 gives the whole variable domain EPEVTQTPSHQVTQMGQEVILRCVPISNHLYFYWYRQILGQKVEFLVSFYNNEISEKSEIFDDQFSVERPDGSNFTLKIRSTKLEDSAMYFCASMTGYAEAFFGQGTRLTVV.

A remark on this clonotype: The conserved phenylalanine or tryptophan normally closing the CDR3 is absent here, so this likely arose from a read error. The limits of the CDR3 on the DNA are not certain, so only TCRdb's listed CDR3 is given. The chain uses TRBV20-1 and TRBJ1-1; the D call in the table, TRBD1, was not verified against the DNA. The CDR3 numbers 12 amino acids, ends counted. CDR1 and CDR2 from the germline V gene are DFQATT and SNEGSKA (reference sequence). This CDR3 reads CSATGTEKKFGA.

The CDR3 DNA follows: TGCGCCAGCAGCTCTGGGATGGGGGGCCAAGAGACCCAGTACTTC. It yields the protein CASSSGMGGQETQYF. The chain links TRBV5-1 to TRBJ2-5, with a weak D call TRBD2 (6 bases). Germline V CDR1 and CDR2: SGHRS, YFSETQ. Trimming left V 3 bases short and J 1 base short, with 13 bases between. The CDR3 covers 15 residues.

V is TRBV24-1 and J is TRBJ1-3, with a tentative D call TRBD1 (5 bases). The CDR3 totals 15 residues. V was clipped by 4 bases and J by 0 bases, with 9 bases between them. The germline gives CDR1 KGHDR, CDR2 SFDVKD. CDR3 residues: CATSDPTVSGNTIYF. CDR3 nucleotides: TGTGCCACCAGTGACCCGACAGTCTCTGGAAACACCATATATTTT.

The CDR3 loop is CASSLVLDRRSYEQYV. The CDR3 nucleotides read TGCGCCAGCAGCTTGGTACTGGACAGGCGATCCTACGAGCAGTACGTC. The chain recombines TRBV5-1 with TRBJ2-7; the match to TRBD1 covers 7 bases. The CDR3 contains 16 residues. Germline V gene sequence: CDR1 SGHRS, CDR2 YFSETQ. The trim removed 0 bases at V and 1 base at J, leaving 7 bases unmatched.

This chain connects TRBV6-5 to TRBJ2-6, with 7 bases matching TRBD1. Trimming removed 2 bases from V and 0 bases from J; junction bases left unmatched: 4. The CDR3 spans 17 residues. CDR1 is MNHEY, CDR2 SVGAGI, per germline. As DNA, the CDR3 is TGTGCCAGCAGTTACGGGACAGCATACTCTGGGGCCAACGTCCTGACTTTC. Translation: CASSYGTAYSGANVLTF.

In DNA form, the CDR3 reads TGTGCCAGCAGCGTAGAGGTGTTCTCTCGGGCCAAAAACATTCAGTACTTC. It translates to CASSVEVFSRAKNIQYF. The chain combines TRBV9 with TRBJ2-4; no firm D call. The germline V gene encodes CDR1 SGDLS and CDR2 YYNGEE. V lost 0 bases and J 1 base, leaving 14 bases between the germline ends. The CDR3 loop spans 17 amino acids.

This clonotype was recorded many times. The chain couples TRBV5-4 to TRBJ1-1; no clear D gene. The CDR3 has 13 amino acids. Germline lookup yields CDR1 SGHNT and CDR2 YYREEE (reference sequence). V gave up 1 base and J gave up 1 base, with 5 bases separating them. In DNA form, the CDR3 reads TGTGCCAGCAGCTTGTCCCGGAACACTGAAGCTTTCTTT. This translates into CASSLSRNTEAFF.

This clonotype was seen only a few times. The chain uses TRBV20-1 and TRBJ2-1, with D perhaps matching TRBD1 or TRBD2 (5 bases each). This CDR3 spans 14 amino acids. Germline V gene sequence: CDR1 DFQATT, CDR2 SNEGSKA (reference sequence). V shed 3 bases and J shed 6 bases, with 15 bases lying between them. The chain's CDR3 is CSASGLGLVNEQFF. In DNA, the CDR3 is TGCAGTGCTAGCGGACTGGGGCTAGTCAATGAGCAGTTCTTC.

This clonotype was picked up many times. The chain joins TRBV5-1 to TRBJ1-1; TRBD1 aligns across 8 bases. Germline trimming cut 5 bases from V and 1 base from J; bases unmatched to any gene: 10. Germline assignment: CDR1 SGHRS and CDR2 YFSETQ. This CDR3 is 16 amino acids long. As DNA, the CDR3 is TGCGCCAGCAGAGTAACCGGGACAGGAGCGAACACTGAAGCTTTCTTT. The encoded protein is CASRVTGTGANTEAFF.

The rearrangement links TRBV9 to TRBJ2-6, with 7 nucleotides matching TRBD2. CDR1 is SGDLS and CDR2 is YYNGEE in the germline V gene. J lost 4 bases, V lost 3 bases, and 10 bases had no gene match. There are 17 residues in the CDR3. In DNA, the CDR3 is TGTGCCAGCAGCGGGAGCGGGACCCCGCACGGGGCCAACGTCCTGACTTTC. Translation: CASSGSGTPHGANVLTF. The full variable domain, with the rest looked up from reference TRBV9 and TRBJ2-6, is DSGVTQTPKHLITATGQRVTLRCSPRSGDLSVYWYQQSLDQGLQFLIQYYNGEERAKGNILERFSAQQFPDLHSELNLSSLELGDSALYFCASSGSGTPHGANVLTFGAGSRLTVL.

CDR3 bases: TGTGCCAGCAGCTTAGAGTCCAGTTTACAGCCCCAGCATTTT. Translation gives CASSLESSLQPQHF. This chain joins TRBV7-9 and TRBJ1-5, with no clear D. Germline CDR1 reads SEHNR; CDR2 reads FQNEAQ (reference sequence). This CDR3 has 14 residues. V was trimmed by 1 base and J by 7 bases, leaving 11 bases between them.